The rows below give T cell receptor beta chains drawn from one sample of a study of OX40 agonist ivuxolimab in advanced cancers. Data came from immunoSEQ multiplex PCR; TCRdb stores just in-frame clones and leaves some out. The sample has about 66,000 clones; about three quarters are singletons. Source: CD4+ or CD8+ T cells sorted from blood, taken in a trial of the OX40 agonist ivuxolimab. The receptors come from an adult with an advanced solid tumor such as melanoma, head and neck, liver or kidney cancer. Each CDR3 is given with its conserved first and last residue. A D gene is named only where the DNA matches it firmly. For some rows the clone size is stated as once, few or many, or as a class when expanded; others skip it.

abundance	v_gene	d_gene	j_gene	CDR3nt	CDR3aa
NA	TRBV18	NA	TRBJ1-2	TGTGCCAGCTCACCTGATTACGGCCCGACTTCCTCCTATGGCTACACCTTC	CASSPDYGPTSSYGYTF
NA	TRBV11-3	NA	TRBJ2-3	TGTGCCAGCAACCCGCAGGGGACCACAGATACGCAGTATTTT	CASNPQGTTDTQYF
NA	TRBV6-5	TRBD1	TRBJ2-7	TGTGCCAGCAGTTCCTCGGACAGGGCGCACGAGCAGTACTTC	CASSSSDRAHEQYF
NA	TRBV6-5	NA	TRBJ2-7	TGTGCCAGCAGTTACTCCGGGACTCCCGACTACGAGCAGTACTTC	CASSYSGTPDYEQYF
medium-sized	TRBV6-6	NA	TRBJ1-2	TGTGCCAGCTCTTCTCGGGGCCCCTATGGCTACACCTTC	CASSSRGPYGYTF
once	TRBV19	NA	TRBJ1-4	TGTGCCAGTAGTATAAACCAGGGATTGGATGAAAAACTGTTTTTT	CASSINQGLDEKLFF
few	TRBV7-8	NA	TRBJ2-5	TGTGCCAGCAGCTTAGAACAGGGCTCGGGAGTGGGGGAGACCCAGTACTTC	CASSLEQGSGVGETQYF
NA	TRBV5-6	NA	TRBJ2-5	TGTGCCAGCAGCCCCAGACTGGAGACCCAGTACTTC	CASSPRLETQYF
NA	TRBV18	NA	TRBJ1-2	TGTGCCAGCTCACCTGGACAAATCAGGGGCTATGGCTACACCTTC	CASSPGQIRGYGYTF
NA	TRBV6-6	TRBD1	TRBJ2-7	TGTGCCAGCAGGATCCATACAGGGGGCGCAGTTCGCGAGCAGTACTTC	CASRIHTGGAVREQYF
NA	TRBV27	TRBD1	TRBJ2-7	TGTGCCAGCAGGACAGGGGCGCACGAGCAGTACTTC	CASRTGAHEQYF
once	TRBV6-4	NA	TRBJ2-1	TGTGCCAGCAGCGCTACTAAATACTCCTACAATGAGCAGTTCTTC	CASSATKYSYNEQFF
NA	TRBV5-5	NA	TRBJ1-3	TGTGCCAGCAGCGCGACCTCGGACTCTGGAAACACCATATATTTT	CASSATSDSGNTIYF
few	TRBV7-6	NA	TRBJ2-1	TGTGCCAGCAGCTTAGCGGGACAAGGCTACAATGAGCAGTTCTTC	CASSLAGQGYNEQFF
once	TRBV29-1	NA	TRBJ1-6	TGCAGCGGCGTGGAGGGTGGGAATAATTCACCCCTCCACTTT	CSGVEGGNNSPLHF
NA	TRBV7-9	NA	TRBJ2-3	TGTGCCAGCAGCGCTTCGGGACTTCGCACAGATACGCAGTATTTT	CASSASGLRTDTQYF
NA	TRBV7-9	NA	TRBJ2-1	TGTGCCAGCAGCTTATCGGACGGCTCCTACAATGAGCAGTTCTTC	CASSLSDGSYNEQFF
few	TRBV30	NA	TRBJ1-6	TGTGCCTGGAGTCAACAGACCGAGAATTCACCCCTCCACTTT	CAWSQQTENSPLHF
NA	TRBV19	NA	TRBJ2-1	TGTGCCAGTAGTTCACGTGGGGGAAGGTCCTACAATGAGCAGTTCTTC	CASSSRGGRSYNEQFF
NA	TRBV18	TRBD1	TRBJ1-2	TGTGCCAGCTCAACAGCCGGGACAGACTATGGCTACACCTTC	CASSTAGTDYGYTF
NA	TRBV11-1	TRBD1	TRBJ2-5	TGTGCCAGCAGCCCCTGGACAGGCAGAACAGGAGAGACCCAGTACTTC	CASSPWTGRTGETQYF
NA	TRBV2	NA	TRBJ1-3	TGTGCCAGCAGAGAGGGCCTGCTAAACACCATATATTTT	CASREGLLNTIYF
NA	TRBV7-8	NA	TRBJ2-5	TGTGCCAGCAGCTTAGCGCGCGGAGAGACCCAGTACTTC	CASSLARGETQYF
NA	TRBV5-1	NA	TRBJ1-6	TGCGCCAGCAGCTTGGATAATTCACCCCTCCACTTT	CASSLDNSPLHF
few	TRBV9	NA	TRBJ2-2	TGTGCCAGCAGCCCCTGGAGGGCCACCGGGGAGCTGTTTTTT	CASSPWRATGELFF
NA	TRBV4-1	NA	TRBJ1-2	TGCGCCAGCAGCCAACGCCATACCCCCAACTATGGCTACACCTTC	CASSQRHTPNYGYTF
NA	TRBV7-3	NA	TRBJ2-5	TGTGCCAGCAGCTTAAACTCAGGCCAAGAGACCCAGTACTTC	CASSLNSGQETQYF
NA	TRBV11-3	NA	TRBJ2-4	TGTGCCAGCAGCTTCATGGGGAACATTCAGTACTTC	CASSFMGNIQYF
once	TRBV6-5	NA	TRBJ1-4	TGTGCCAGCAGCTCGGGACCACGGGGGGAAAAACTGTTTTTT	CASSSGPRGEKLFF
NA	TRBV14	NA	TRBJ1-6	TGTGCCAGCAGCTTGGGCAGGGGAGGCTCACCCCTCCACTTT	CASSLGRGGSPLHF
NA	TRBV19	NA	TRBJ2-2	TGTGCCAGTAGTATCGAGGGACACCTCACCGGGGAGCTGTTTTTT	CASSIEGHLTGELFF
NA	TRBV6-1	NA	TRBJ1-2	TGTGCCAGCAGTGGGGACCGGGTAGGAGGCTACACCTTC	CASSGDRVGGYTF
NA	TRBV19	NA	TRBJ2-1	TGTGCCACCTCCCTCGCTGCCGACAATGAGCAGTTCTTC	CATSLAADNEQFF
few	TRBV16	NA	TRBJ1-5	TGTGCCAGCAGCCAATCCGGGTATAGCAATCAGCCCCAGCATTTT	CASSQSGYSNQPQHF
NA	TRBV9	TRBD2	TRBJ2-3	TGTGCCAGCAGCGTAGGGACTAGCGGGGGAGATACGCAGTATTTT	CASSVGTSGGDTQYF
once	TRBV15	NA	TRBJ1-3	TGTGCCACCAGCAGAGATCTGGCAGGGAGGGACACCATATATTTT	CATSRDLAGRDTIYF
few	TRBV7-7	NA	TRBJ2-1	TGTGCTAGCAGCTTAGGGACGTTGAATGAGCAGTTCTTC	CASSLGTLNEQFF